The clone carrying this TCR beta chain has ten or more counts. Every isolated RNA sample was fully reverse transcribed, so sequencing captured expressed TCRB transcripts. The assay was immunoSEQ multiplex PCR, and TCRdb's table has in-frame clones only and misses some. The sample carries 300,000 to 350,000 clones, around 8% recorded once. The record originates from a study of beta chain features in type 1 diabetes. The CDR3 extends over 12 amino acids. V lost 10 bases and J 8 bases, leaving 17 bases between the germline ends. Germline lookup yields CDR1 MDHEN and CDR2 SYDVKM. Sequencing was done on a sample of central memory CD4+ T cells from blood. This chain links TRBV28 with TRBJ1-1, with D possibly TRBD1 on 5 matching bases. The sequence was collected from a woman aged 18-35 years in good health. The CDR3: CATKGRQIEAFF. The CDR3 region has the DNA TGTGCCACCAAAGGCAGACAGATCGAAGCTTTCTTT.